Listed here is a single T cell receptor (beta chain). In the source study's methods: Quantification of nucleated cells was approximated via reference gene primer amplification. Sequencing used immunoSEQ multiplex PCR; TCRdb keeps in-frame clones, though not all of them. V and J calls and clone size are as listed in that table; D and trimming were resolved from the DNA. The sample lists 70,000 or so clones, 90% seen once, with just over 5% in the top ten. The data are from a study of blood T cell repertoires in COVID-19. Across the study: There were acute and convalescent COVID-19 samples, and they came from the United States, Italy and Spain. In each case, the material was cDNA or gDNA derived from T cells, B-cell-depleted T cells, or PBMCs.

This CDR3 comprises 15 residues. Material for sequencing was peripheral blood. This sequence was found in a woman younger than 35 with acute or convalescent COVID-19. The chain combines TRBV21-1 with TRBJ2-7; the DNA was not used to check the table's D call, TRBD1. TRBV21-1 is shown as a pseudogene. The CDR3 DNA reads as TGTGCCAGCAGCAAATGGTCTAGGACAGGGGACGAGCAGTACTTC. Its protein product is CASSKWSRTGDEQYF.